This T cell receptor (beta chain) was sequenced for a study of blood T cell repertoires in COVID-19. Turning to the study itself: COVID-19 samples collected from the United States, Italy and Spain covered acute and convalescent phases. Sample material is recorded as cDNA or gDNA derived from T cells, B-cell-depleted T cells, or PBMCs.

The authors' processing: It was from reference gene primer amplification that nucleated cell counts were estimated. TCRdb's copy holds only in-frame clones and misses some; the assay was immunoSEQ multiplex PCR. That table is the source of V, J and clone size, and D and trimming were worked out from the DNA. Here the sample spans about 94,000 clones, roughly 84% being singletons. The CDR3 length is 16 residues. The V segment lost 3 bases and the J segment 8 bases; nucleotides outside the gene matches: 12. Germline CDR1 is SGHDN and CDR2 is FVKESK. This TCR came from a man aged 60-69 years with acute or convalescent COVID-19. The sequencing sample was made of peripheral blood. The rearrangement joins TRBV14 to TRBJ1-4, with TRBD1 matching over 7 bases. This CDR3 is CASSHNRGRGREKLFF. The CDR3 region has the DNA TGTGCCAGCAGCCATAACAGGGGTCGCGGTCGGGAAAAACTGTTTTTT.